The following is a TCR beta chain sequence with its context. The antigen is undetermined. The sample belongs to a study of cytomegalovirus exposure and HLA in healthy donors. Healthy individuals who donated bone marrow served as the donors. Vbeta (60) and Jbeta (13) primers were used in the PCR. The repertoire was sequenced with immunoSEQ multiplex PCR; TCRdb's copy has only in-frame clones and lacks some. The sample has more than 140,000 clones; the top ten hold approximately 2%. Study-wide results and limits: Looking again later, the authors saw that most CMV-associated TCR beta chains seemed HLA-restricted. Three of the chains that were CMV-associated were confirmed in vitro to be specific for CMV antigens.

The CDR3 extends over 13 amino acids. CDR1 SGHTA and CDR2 FQGNSA come from the germline V gene. Trimming stripped 6 bases from V and 2 bases from J, with 10 bases between. The chain links TRBV7-2 to TRBJ1-1; the D gene is possibly TRBD1 (6 bases). The TCR comes from a woman younger than 30 in good health and CMV-seronegative. Sequenced material: PBMCs. CDR3 coding DNA: TGTGCCAGCAGGAGGACAGCTAACACTGAAGCTTTCTTT. Amino acids: CASRRTANTEAFF.